This record looks at one T cell receptor beta chain sequence and its context. These data are taken from a study of T cell changes during pregnancy in multiple sclerosis. CDR3 size: 14 residues. Germline CDR1 and CDR2: SGHAT and FQNNGV. With 5 bases removed from V and 11 bases from J, the gap between germline ends came to 19 bases. Method: immunoSEQ multiplex PCR; TCRdb's copy keeps in-frame clones and lacks some. The table records over 20,000 clones, about 90% of them present only once. The chain carries TRBV11-2 and TRBJ1-5, with TRBD1 as a possible D gene (6 bases). This TCR derives from a female donor with multiple sclerosis, enrolled in a pregnancy study. The sequenced sample was CD8+ T cells from peripheral blood mononuclear cells, obtained after pregnancy. In DNA form, the CDR3 reads TGTGCCAGCAGCCTGACGGGGGGCCCCATGGCCCAGCATTTT. Amino acid sequence: CASSLTGGPMAQHF.